What follows describes a single T cell receptor beta chain. The antigen is not known. The data stem from a study of metastatic and nonmetastatic thyroid tumors. At the level of the study: It was across blood and tumor or nodule tissue from malignant and benign thyroid patients that repertoires were compared. Study conclusions and caveats: The study reportedly found significantly higher TCR beta diversity in malignant thyroid tumors than benign nodules, in blood and tumor.

Losses at the gene ends were 7 bases for V and 3 bases for J; bases not matched to a gene: 6. The CDR3 covers 14 residues. Germline V gene sequence: CDR1 SGHRS, CDR2 YFSETQ. No patient had received any treatment before thyroid surgery. Methods used by the authors: The study's classifier, a distant-metastasis tool for papillary thyroid cancer, was built using CDR3 differences across clinicopathological groups. TCRdb reanalyzed the PCR reads via MiXCR. None of the V and J calls come from the authors' own analysis; TCRdb made them. The sample includes about 19,000 clones, 25% to 30% seen only once; the top ten take roughly 3.3%.

This receptor was identified in a male donor with papillary thyroid cancer or a benign thyroid nodule (not recorded which). Some clones in this sample may be carry-over from other donors' samples. The V gene is TRBV5-1, the J gene TRBJ2-1; 8 bases fit TRBD2. The sample comprised blood. CDR3 DNA sequence: TGCGCCAGCCACGGGGGGGCCCTCTACAATGAGCAGTTCTTC. Protein: CASHGGALYNEQFF. The full variable domain, with the rest looked up from reference TRBV5-1 and TRBJ2-1, is KAGVTQTPRYLIKTRGQQVTLSCSPISGHRSVSWYQQTPGQGLQFLFEYFSETQRNKGNFPGRFSGRQFSNSRSEMNVSTLELGDSALYLCASHGGALYNEQFFGPGTRLTVL.